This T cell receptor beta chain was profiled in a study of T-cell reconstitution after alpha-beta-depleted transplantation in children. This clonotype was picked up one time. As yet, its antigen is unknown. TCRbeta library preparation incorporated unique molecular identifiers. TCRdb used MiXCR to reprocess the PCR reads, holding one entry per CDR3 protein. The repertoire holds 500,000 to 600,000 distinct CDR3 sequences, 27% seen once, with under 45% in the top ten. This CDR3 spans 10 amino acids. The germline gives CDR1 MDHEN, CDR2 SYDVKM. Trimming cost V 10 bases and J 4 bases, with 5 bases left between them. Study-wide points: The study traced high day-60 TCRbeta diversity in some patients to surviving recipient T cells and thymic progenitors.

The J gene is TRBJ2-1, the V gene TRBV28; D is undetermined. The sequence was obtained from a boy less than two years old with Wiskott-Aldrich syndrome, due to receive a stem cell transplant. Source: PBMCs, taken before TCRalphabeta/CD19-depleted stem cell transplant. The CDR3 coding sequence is TGTGCCACTAGATACAATGAGCAGTTCTTC. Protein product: CATRYNEQFF.